A selection of T cell receptor beta chains follows, all from one sample in a study of blood T cell repertoires in COVID-19. Method: immunoSEQ multiplex PCR; TCRdb's copy keeps in-frame clones and lacks some. Here the sample spans 200,000 to 250,000 clones, about 76% being singletons. Material: PBMCs or T cells enriched from blood (not recorded which). The receptors were sampled from a woman aged 45 to 65 with acute COVID-19. Both conserved end residues are part of each CDR3. D genes are given only for firm matches. A clone size is listed for some rows: how often the clone was seen (once, few, many), or a class if it is expanded.

TRBV7-2	NA	NA	TRBJ2-6	CASSLRTVSGANVLTF	TGTGCCAGCAGCTTAAGGACAGTCTCTGGGGCCAACGTCCTGACTTTC
TRBV4-1	NA	TRBD1	TRBJ1-1	CASSQGQTFYAEAFF	TGCGCCAGCAGCCAGGGACAGACGTTTTACGCTGAAGCTTTCTTT
TRBV14	NA	NA	TRBJ1-2	CASSQRRGLPDNGYTF	TGTGCCAGCAGCCAACGGAGGGGACTCCCGGACAATGGCTACACCTTC
TRBV28	NA	NA	TRBJ2-7	CASSHGGTSPSEQYF	TGTGCCAGCAGCCATGGGGGGACTTCCCCCTCCGAGCAGTACTTC
TRBV7-6	NA	NA	TRBJ1-3	CASSQTVGGNTIYF	TGTGCCAGCAGCCAGACAGTGGGTGGAAACACCATATATTTT
TRBV5-1	NA	TRBD1	TRBJ1-2	CASSTGQGVGGYTF	TGCGCCAGCAGCACCGGGCAGGGGGTAGGTGGCTACACCTTC
TRBV5-1	once	TRBD2	TRBJ2-2	CASRFTSGSGELFF	TGCGCCAGCAGATTCACTAGCGGGTCCGGGGAGCTGTTTTTT
TRBV19	NA	TRBD1	TRBJ1-2	CASSLGRTGDRRNYGYTF	TGTGCCAGTAGTCTAGGCCGGACAGGGGACCGTCGAAACTATGGCTACACCTTC
TRBV18	NA	NA	TRBJ1-6	CASSRGEFSPLHF	TGTGCCAGCTCCCGGGGGGAGTTTTCACCCCTCCACTTT
TRBV15	NA	TRBD2	TRBJ2-7	CATSSRGLAPYEQYF	TGTGCCACCAGCAGCAGGGGACTAGCTCCGTACGAGCAGTACTTC
TRBV28	once	NA	TRBJ2-5	CATLALAWDF	TGTGCCACATTAGCCCTCGCCTGGGACTTC
TRBV28	NA	TRBD1	TRBJ2-2	CASSLYERGRITGELFF	TGTGCCAGCAGTTTATACGAGAGGGGGCGCATCACCGGGGAGCTGTTTTTT
TRBV24-1	NA	NA	TRBJ2-5	CATSDRRGGELETQYF	TGTGCCACCAGTGACCGAAGAGGAGGGGAGTTGGAGACCCAGTACTTC
TRBV7-2	NA	TRBD1	TRBJ2-1	CASSTQGAIVDNEQFF	TGTGCCAGCAGCACACAGGGGGCTATAGTTGACAATGAGCAGTTCTTC
TRBV11-2	once	NA	TRBJ1-4	CASSRGAGYEKLFF	TGTGCCAGCAGCCGGGGTGCGGGGTATGAAAAACTGTTTTTT
TRBV2	NA	NA	TRBJ2-1	CASTPPGDPYNEQFF	TGTGCCAGCACCCCGCCGGGAGATCCTTACAATGAGCAGTTCTTC
TRBV7-2	NA	TRBD2	TRBJ2-3	CASSLVGAGATTDTQYF	TGTGCCAGCAGCTTAGTAGGAGCGGGGGCGACCACAGATACGCAGTATTTT
TRBV25-1	once	TRBD1	TRBJ2-7	CASDEPIWDREHF	TGTGCCAGCGATGAACCAATTTGGGACAGGGAACACTTC
TRBV19	NA	TRBD2	TRBJ2-1	CASSNSGRPYNEQFF	TGTGCCAGTAGTAATAGCGGGAGGCCCTACAATGAGCAGTTCTTC
TRBV27	NA	NA	TRBJ1-2	CASRQRPGDLYGYTF	TGTGCCAGCAGGCAACGGCCGGGGGACCTGTATGGCTACACCTTC
TRBV19	NA	NA	TRBJ2-5	CASSPRGETQYF	TGTGCCAGTAGTCCCCGCGGGGAGACCCAGTACTTC
TRBV7-9	once	NA	TRBJ1-1	CASSLVSQNTEAFF	TGTGCCAGCAGCCTCGTTAGTCAGAACACTGAAGCTTTCTTT
TRBV19	NA	TRBD1	TRBJ1-2	CATSQGNYGYTF	TGTGCCACATCACAGGGGAACTATGGCTACACCTTC
TRBV9	NA	NA	TRBJ1-6	CASGPQGAGNSPLHF	TGTGCCAGCGGTCCACAGGGTGCAGGGAATTCACCCCTCCACTTT
TRBV27	few	NA	TRBJ1-6	CASSFSTALNSPLHF	TGTGCCAGCAGTTTTTCGACAGCTTTGAATTCACCCCTCCACTTT
TRBV7-2	NA	NA	TRBJ2-4	CASSLVGSGGGGNIQYF	TGTGCCAGCAGCTTAGTCGGTAGCGGAGGGGGGGGAAACATTCAGTACTTC
TRBV7-2	NA	TRBD1	TRBJ1-1	CASSSNPDRAWTEAFF	TGTGCCAGCAGCTCGAATCCGGACAGGGCTTGGACTGAAGCTTTCTTT
TRBV28	NA	TRBD1	TRBJ1-2	CASSLPTVTGDGYTF	TGTGCCAGCAGTTTACCGACGGTGACAGGGGATGGCTACACCTTC
TRBV4-3	NA	NA	TRBJ2-5	CASSPGGGLRQETQYF	TGCGCCAGCAGCCCAGGAGGGGGCCTTCGCCAAGAGACCCAGTACTTC
TRBV2	NA	TRBD2	TRBJ2-4	CASRGTSARNIQYF	TGTGCCAGCAGGGGGACTAGCGCGAGAAACATTCAGTACTTC
TRBV5-1	once	NA	TRBJ1-6	CASSLGTAYNSPLHF	TGCGCCAGCAGCTTGGGGACAGCCTATAATTCACCCCTCCACTTT
TRBV28	NA	TRBD1	TRBJ2-7	CASSIQGVFNEQYF	TGTGCCAGCAGTATACAGGGGGTGTTTAACGAGCAGTACTTC
TRBV29-1	NA	TRBD1	TRBJ1-2	CSATGGDNYGYTF	TGCAGCGCAACAGGGGGGGATAACTATGGCTACACCTTC
TRBV4-1	NA	TRBD2	TRBJ2-1	CASSHPGTSVHEQFF	TGCGCCAGCAGCCACCCCGGGACTAGCGTCCATGAGCAGTTCTTC